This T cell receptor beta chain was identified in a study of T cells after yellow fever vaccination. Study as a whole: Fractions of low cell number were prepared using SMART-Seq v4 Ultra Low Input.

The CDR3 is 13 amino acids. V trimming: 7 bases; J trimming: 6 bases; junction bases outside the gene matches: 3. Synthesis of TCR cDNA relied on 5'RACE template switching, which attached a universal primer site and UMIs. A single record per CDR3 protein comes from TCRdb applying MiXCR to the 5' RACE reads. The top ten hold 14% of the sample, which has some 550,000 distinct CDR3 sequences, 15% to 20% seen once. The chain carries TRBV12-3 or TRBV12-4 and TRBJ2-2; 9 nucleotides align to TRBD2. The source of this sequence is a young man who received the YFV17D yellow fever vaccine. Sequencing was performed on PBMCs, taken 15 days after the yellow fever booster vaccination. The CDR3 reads CASKIAGAGELFF. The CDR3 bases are TGTGCCAGCAAAATAGCGGGAGCCGGGGAGCTGTTTTTT.